This record covers a single TCR beta chain. This sample stems from a study of lymphopenia after photon versus proton radiotherapy. Clones were sequenced by immunoSEQ multiplex PCR, and TCRdb holds only the in-frame ones, with some missing. The data contain around 23,000 clones, about 91% of them seen just once; the ten biggest clones take up roughly 19%. The CDR3 totals 15 residues. The V end was cut by 0 bases, the J end by 2 bases, with 11 bases between. Germline V gene lookup returns CDR1 SGDLS and CDR2 YYNGEE. The sequence came from a man aged 50-60 years with gastric cancer. The chain employs TRBV9 and TRBJ1-1, with D possibly matching TRBD1 (6 bases). The sample consisted of peripheral blood, taken from a patient treated with photon-based radiotherapy. CDR3 amino acids: CASSVEGTPNTEAFF. CDR3 DNA sequence: TGTGCCAGCAGCGTAGAAGGGACACCCAACACTGAAGCTTTCTTT.